The 18 T cell receptor beta chains reported below all come from one sample, sequenced in a study of shared clonotypes between healthy human individuals (dated by TCRdb to 2020 to 2022). Library preparation used the immunoSEQ multiplex PCR assay. Here the immuneACCESS table is served through TCRdb, limited to in-frame sequences with V and J called. Missing clones are a known gap in these copies; in checked studies unresolved V genes cover under half, and the rest lacks a known reason. In all, the sample holds approximately 2.4 million clones, and 95% of those were seen once. The top ten clones comprise less than 0.15% of the sample. Sequencing was done on a sample of naive CD4+ T cells sorted from blood. This specimen's cell subset or site label, per the study, means: CD45RA+ positively selected. The receptors originated from a man younger than 35 in good health.

The chain employs TRBV5-1 and TRBJ2-7; TRBD1 matches 8 bases. CDR1 and CDR2 (germline): SGHRS, YFSETQ. With 4 bases clipped from V and 5 bases from J, the junction kept 17 bases outside the gene matches. The CDR3 runs to 17 residues. CDR3 DNA: TGCGCCAGCAGCGCCGACTTACAGGGGGGAGGTTTCCACGAGCAGTACTTC. Protein product: CASSADLQGGGFHEQYF.

Notes on this clone: This CDR3 is also generated by other DNA sequences in the sample. The rearrangement links TRBV28 to TRBJ2-7; 9 nucleotides match TRBD1. With 8 bases clipped from V and 2 bases from J, the junction kept 4 bases outside the gene matches. Germline V gives CDR1 MDHEN, CDR2 SYDVKM. This CDR3 comprises 13 residues. The CDR3 nucleotides read TGTGCCAGCTCAGGGACAGGGCCCTACGAGCAGTACTTC. This codes for CASSGTGPYEQYF.

The chain uses TRBV5-1 and TRBJ2-6; tentatively, D is TRBD1 (6 bases). CDR3 size: 15 residues. The germline gives CDR1 SGHRS, CDR2 YFSETQ. Between the trimmed V and J ends, which lost 0 bases and 3 bases, there was a span of 7 bases. Here the CDR3 reads CASSLDRVGANVLTF. In DNA form, the CDR3 reads TGCGCCAGCAGCTTGGACAGGGTTGGGGCCAACGTCCTGACTTTC.

This rearrangement joins TRBV28 to TRBJ1-1, with unresolved D. This CDR3 spans 15 amino acids. CDR1 and CDR2 (germline): MDHEN, SYDVKM. Trimming shortened V by 1 base and J by 1 base, and 10 bases separated the two germline ends. For the CDR3, the DNA is TGTGCCAGCAGTTTATCTCTTCGGGGGAACACTGAAGCTTTCTTT. As protein: CASSLSLRGNTEAFF.

The rearrangement joins TRBV7-2 to TRBJ2-1, with D possibly being TRBD2 (5 bases). The V end lost 2 bases, the J end lost 7 bases, and 12 bases lay between the germline ends. Looked up from germline, CDR1 is SGHTA and CDR2 is FQGNSA. There are 14 residues in the CDR3. DNA for the CDR3: TGTGCCAGCAGCTTACCCGGACTCTTTAATGAGCAGTTCTTC. Its translation: CASSLPGLFNEQFF. The variable domain in full, with the rest retrieved from reference TRBV7-2 and TRBJ2-1, is GAGVSQSPSNKVTEKGKDVELRCDPISGHTALYWYRQSLGQGLEFLIYFQGNSAPDKSGLPSDRFSAERTGGSVSTLTIQRTQQEDSAVYLCASSLPGLFNEQFFGPGTRLTVL.

The rearrangement links TRBV5-1 to TRBJ2-2; D not certain. Germline CDR1 SGHRS, CDR2 YFSETQ. Trimming cost V 1 base and J 2 bases, with 15 bases left between them. The CDR3 loop spans 17 amino acids. CDR3 amino acids: CASSLPQPNTNTGELFF. The CDR3 region has the DNA TGCGCCAGCAGCTTGCCCCAGCCAAATACTAACACCGGGGAGCTGTTTTTT. Complete variable domain (other parts from reference TRBV5-1 and TRBJ2-2): KAGVTQTPRYLIKTRGQQVTLSCSPISGHRSVSWYQQTPGQGLQFLFEYFSETQRNKGNFPGRFSGRQFSNSRSEMNVSTLELGDSALYLCASSLPQPNTNTGELFFGEGSRLTVL.

The chain employs TRBV6-6 and TRBJ2-3; TRBD1 aligns across 9 bases. Germline CDR1 MNHNY, CDR2 SVGAGI (reference sequence). V dropped 7 bases and J dropped 3; count of bases not matched to a gene: 5. CDR3 length: 14 amino acids. The CDR3 protein is CASKGTGRTDTQYF. The CDR3 nucleotides are TGTGCCAGCAAGGGGACAGGGAGGACAGATACGCAGTATTTT.

The chain uses TRBV29-1 and TRBJ2-7; D uncertain. CDR3 length: 12 residues. The germline CDR1 and CDR2 sequences are SQVTM and ANQGSEA. Trimming stripped 4 bases from V and 2 bases from J, with 9 bases between. DNA for the CDR3: TGCAGCGTTGTTGGGAATACCTACGAGCAGTACTTC. Its translation is CSVVGNTYEQYF.

The CDR3 bases are TGTGCCACTCATAGCGGGAAGGTGAACACCGGGGAGCTGTTTTTT. It yields the protein CATHSGKVNTGELFF. The V gene is TRBV7-2, the J gene TRBJ2-2; 8 bases map to TRBD2. Looked up from germline, CDR1 is SGHTA and CDR2 is FQGNSA. This CDR3 contains 15 residues. The J segment lost 1 base and the V segment lost 10 bases, leaving 8 bases of the junction unmatched.

The gene calls are TRBV7-6 and TRBJ2-3; no firm D call. The V end was cut by 1 base, the J end by 9 bases, with 11 bases between. The CDR3 has 13 amino acids. The germline gives CDR1 SGHVS, CDR2 FNYEAQ. In DNA form, the CDR3 reads TGTGCCAGCAGCTTAGATCTCGAGAAAACGCAGTATTTT. Its translation: CASSLDLEKTQYF.

The genes are TRBV5-1 and TRBJ2-7; D perhaps matches TRBD1 (6 bases). This CDR3 has 12 residues. Germline V lookup: CDR1 SGHRS, CDR2 YFSETQ. V was trimmed by 3 bases and J by 6 bases, leaving 10 bases between them. The CDR3 DNA reads TGCGCCAGCAGCTGGGACACAGGCGAGCAGTACTTC. Translation: CASSWDTGEQYF.

The chain combines TRBV6-5 with TRBJ1-2; possible D gene TRBD1, 5 bases. V lost 0 bases, J lost 6 bases, and 11 bases lay in between. This CDR3 is 14 amino acids long. Germline V gives CDR1 MNHEY, CDR2 SVGAGI. The CDR3: CASSYSGVTNGYTF. DNA for the CDR3: TGTGCCAGCAGTTACTCAGGGGTCACGAATGGCTACACCTTC.

This clone was seen only a few times. The chain recombines TRBV19 with TRBJ1-5; 7 nucleotides match TRBD1. CDR1 is LNHDA, CDR2 SQIVND, per germline (reference sequence). The CDR3 runs to 15 residues. J gave up 0 bases and V 3 bases, and 2 bases lay outside the gene matches. The CDR3 spells CASSITGASNQPQHF. CDR3 DNA sequence: TGTGCCAGTAGTATTACAGGGGCTAGCAATCAGCCCCAGCATTTT.

V is TRBV10-3 and J is TRBJ2-3; D is unclear. CDR1 is ENHRY, CDR2 SYGVKD, per germline. The V end was cut by 1 base, the J end by 2 bases, with 10 bases between. The CDR3 totals 15 residues. The CDR3 here is CAISEYEKNTDTQYF. In DNA, the CDR3 is TGTGCCATCAGTGAGTACGAAAAGAACACAGATACGCAGTATTTT.

This clone has just a few counts. The junction does not match germline at one end; this may be a read error. The J gene is TRBJ1-6, the V gene TRBV6-5, with D unclear. CDR3 length: 12 residues. In germline, CDR1 is MNHEY, CDR2 SVGAGI. Written as DNA, the CDR3 is TGTGCCAGCAGTTCCTCTAATTCACCCCTCCACTTT. Translating it yields CASSSSNSPLHF.

This sequence joins TRBV2 and TRBJ2-1; 13 nucleotides agree with TRBD2. Germline trimming cut 11 bases from V and 8 bases from J; bases unmatched to any gene: 12. The length of the CDR3 is 15 residues. CDR1 is SNHLY, CDR2 FYNNEI, per germline. CDR3 region: CAGGTSGAPGDEQFF. For the CDR3, the DNA is TGTGCCGGGGGGACTAGCGGGGCCCCGGGGGATGAGCAGTTCTTC.

The chain uses TRBV6-6 and TRBJ1-5; 7 positions match TRBD1. The CDR3 covers 15 residues. With 6 bases clipped from V and 0 bases from J, the junction kept 5 bases outside the gene matches. Germline values: CDR1 MNHNY, CDR2 SVGAGI (reference sequence). CDR3 nucleotide sequence: TGTGCCAGCAGAACCACAGGGGATAGCAATCAGCCCCAGCATTTT. Translated: CASRTTGDSNQPQHF.

The chain is built from TRBV6-5 and TRBJ2-5; either TRBD1 or TRBD2 may supply D (5 bases each). Germline assignment: CDR1 MNHEY and CDR2 SVGAGI. This CDR3 contains 15 residues. V lost 5 bases and J lost 5, with 18 bases in between. CDR3 in DNA: TGTGCCAGCAGTGTGCCGGGACGACGGATGGAGACCCAGTACTTC. It codes for CASSVPGRRMETQYF.